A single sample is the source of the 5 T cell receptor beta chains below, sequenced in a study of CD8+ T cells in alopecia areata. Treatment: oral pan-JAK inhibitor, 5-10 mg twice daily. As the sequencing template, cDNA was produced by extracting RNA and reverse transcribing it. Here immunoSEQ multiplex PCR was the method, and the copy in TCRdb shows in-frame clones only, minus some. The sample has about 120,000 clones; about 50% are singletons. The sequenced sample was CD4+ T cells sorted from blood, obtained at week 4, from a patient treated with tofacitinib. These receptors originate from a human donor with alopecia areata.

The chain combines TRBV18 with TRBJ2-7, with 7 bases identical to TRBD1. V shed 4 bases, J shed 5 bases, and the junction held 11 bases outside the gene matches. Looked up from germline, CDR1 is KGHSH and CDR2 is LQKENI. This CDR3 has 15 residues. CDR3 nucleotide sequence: TGTGCCAGCTCACTAAACAATAACAGGGGCGACGAGCAGTACTTC. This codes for CASSLNNNRGDEQYF.

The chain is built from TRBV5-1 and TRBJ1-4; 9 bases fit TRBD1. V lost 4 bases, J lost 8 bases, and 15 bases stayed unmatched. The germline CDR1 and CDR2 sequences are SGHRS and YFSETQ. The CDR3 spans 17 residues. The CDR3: CASSTGQGTRSGEKLFF. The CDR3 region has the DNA TGCGCCAGCAGCACCGGACAGGGGACCCGGAGCGGGGAAAAACTGTTTTTT.

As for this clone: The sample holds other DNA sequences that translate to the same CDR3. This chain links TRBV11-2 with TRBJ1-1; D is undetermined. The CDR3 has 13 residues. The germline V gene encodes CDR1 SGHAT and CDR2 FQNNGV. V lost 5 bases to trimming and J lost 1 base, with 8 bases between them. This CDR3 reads CASSLGGNTEAFF. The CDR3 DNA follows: TGTGCCAGCAGCCTAGGAGGGAACACTGAAGCTTTCTTT.

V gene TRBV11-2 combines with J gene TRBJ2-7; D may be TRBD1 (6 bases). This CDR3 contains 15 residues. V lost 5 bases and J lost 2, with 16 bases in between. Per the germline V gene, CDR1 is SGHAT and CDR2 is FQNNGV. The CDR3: CASSPSATGTYEQYF. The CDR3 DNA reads TGTGCCAGCAGCCCCTCCGCTACAGGGACCTACGAGCAGTACTTC.

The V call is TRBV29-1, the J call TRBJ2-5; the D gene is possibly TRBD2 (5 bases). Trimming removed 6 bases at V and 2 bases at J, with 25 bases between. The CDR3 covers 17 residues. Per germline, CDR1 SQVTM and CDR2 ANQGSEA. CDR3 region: CSVKDCTQRSRQETQYF. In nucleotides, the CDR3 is TGCAGCGTCAAAGATTGCACCCAGCGGTCGAGACAAGAGACCCAGTACTTC.